This T cell receptor (beta chain) was retrieved from a study of cytomegalovirus exposure and HLA in healthy donors. V lost 4 bases and J lost 4; bases outside the gene matches: 4. Germline V gene lookup returns CDR1 LNHDA and CDR2 SQIVND (reference sequence). CDR3 length equals 14 residues. The data were produced by immunoSEQ multiplex PCR, yet TCRdb's version contains in-frame clones alone and is incomplete. The sample includes roughly 250,000 clones, about 86% seen only once; the top ten take 1.2%. This clonotype originated in a young woman in good health and CMV-seropositive. The gene calls are TRBV19 and TRBJ2-1; TRBD2 matches at 7 bases. The source material was PBMCs. CDR3 amino acids: CASSSSGAYNEQFF. DNA for the CDR3: TGTGCCAGTAGTAGCAGCGGGGCTTACAATGAGCAGTTCTTC.